This TCR beta chain came from a study of CD8 T cells in Susac syndrome. V lost 0 bases to trimming and J lost 9 bases; unmatched junction nucleotides: 10. The CDR3 contains 17 residues. Germline CDR1 and CDR2: SGDLS and YYNGEE. Isolation of CD8+ and CD4+ T cells was performed negatively, whereas enrichment of TEMRA cells was done by FACS. Roughly 0.45 to 1 ug RNA was reverse transcribed with random hexamers. The immunoSEQ assay covered 54 Vbeta and 13 Jbeta segments for CDR3. TCRdb passed the immunoSEQ multiplex PCR reads through MiXCR, listing each CDR3 protein once. This table has approximately 160,000 distinct CDR3 sequences, roughly 93% appearing once.

The V gene is TRBV9, the J gene TRBJ1-6; 9 bases align to TRBD1. Sequenced: CD4+ T cells from PBMCs. The clonotype comes from a human donor in good health. The CDR3 DNA follows: TGTGCCAGCAGCGTAGGTCCGGGGGGACAGGGAGGTTCACCCCTCCACTTT. It is translated as CASSVGPGGQGGSPLHF. The full variable domain, in which reference TRBV9 and TRBJ1-6 provide the parts outside the CDR3, is DSGVTQTPKHLITATGQRVTLRCSPRSGDLSVYWYQQSLDQGLQFLIQYYNGEERAKGNILERFSAQQFPDLHSELNLSSLELGDSALYFCASSVGPGGQGGSPLHFGNGTRLTVT.